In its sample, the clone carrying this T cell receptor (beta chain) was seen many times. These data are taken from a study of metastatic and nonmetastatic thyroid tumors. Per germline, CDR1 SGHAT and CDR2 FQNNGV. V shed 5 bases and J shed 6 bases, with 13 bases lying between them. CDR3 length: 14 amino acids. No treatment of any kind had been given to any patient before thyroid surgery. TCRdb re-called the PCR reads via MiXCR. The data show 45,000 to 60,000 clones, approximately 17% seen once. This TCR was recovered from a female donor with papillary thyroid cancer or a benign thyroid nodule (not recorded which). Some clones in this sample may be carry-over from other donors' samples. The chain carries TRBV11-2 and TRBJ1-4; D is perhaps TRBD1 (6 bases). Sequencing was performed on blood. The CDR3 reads CASSQQGSHEKLFF. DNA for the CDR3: TGTGCCAGCAGCCAGCAGGGGAGCCATGAAAAACTGTTTTTT.